These 24 T cell receptor beta chains came from one sample sequenced in a study of T cells in Graves' hyperthyroidism and ophthalmopathy. TCR beta CDR3 sequences were amplified from RNA transcripts. RT-PCR in the first round (using the HTBI primer set) targeted the TCR CDR3. Using its own MiXCR run on the multiplex PCR reads, TCRdb lists one record per CDR3 protein. The table includes about 350,000 distinct CDR3 sequences, 19% detected once. Sequencing input: blood. Receptors were obtained from a woman in her late teens or twenties with Graves' hyperthyroidism.

This chain links TRBV6-1 with TRBJ1-6; D is possibly TRBD1 (6 bases). The CDR3 is 13 amino acids. CDR1 and CDR2 (germline): MNHNS, SASEGT. V dropped 6 bases and J dropped 13 bases, with 16 bases sitting between them. The CDR3: CASRPGGLRPLHF. Written as DNA, the CDR3 is TGTGCCAGCAGGCCTGGGGGGCTCCGGCCCCTCCACTTT.

This clonotype was counted many times. V gene TRBV11-2 combines with J gene TRBJ2-7; D gene uncertain. The germline gives CDR1 SGHAT, CDR2 FQNNGV. With 0 bases removed from V and 11 bases from J, the gap between germline ends came to 8 bases. The length of the CDR3 is 11 residues. The CDR3 nucleotides read TGTGCCAGCAGCTTAGAAGGACCGAAGTACTTC. Encoded protein: CASSLEGPKYF.

This clonotype was seen many times. The chain recombines TRBV28 with TRBJ2-7, with D perhaps matching TRBD1 (5 bases). This CDR3 has 12 amino acids. Germline CDR1 MDHEN, CDR2 SYDVKM. With 2 bases removed from V and 7 bases from J, the gap between germline ends came to 9 bases. The CDR3 DNA reads TGTGCCAGCAGTTTACTAAACAGGGAGCAGTACTTC. It is translated as CASSLLNREQYF.

The V gene is TRBV4-1, the J gene TRBJ1-5; TRBD1 might be the D (5 bases). V was cut by 3 bases and J by 4 bases, with 10 bases left in between. Germline CDR1 is MGHRA and CDR2 is YSYEKL. The CDR3 consists of 14 residues. In DNA, the CDR3 is TGCGCCAGCAGCCAGGCGGGGGTAAATCAGCCCCAGCATTTT. This codes for CASSQAGVNQPQHF.

This clonotype appeared many times. This rearrangement joins TRBV6-2 or TRBV6-3 to TRBJ1-1; a possible D gene is TRBD1 (5 bases). CDR3 length equals 14 residues. Germline CDR1 reads MNHEY; CDR2 reads SVGEGT. The germline V and J ends were trimmed by 0 bases and 7 bases, with 12 bases remaining between them. CDR3 sequence: CASSYSAGGGEAFF. CDR3 DNA: TGTGCCAGCAGTTACTCTGCCGGCGGGGGTGAAGCTTTCTTT.

This chain joins TRBV11-1 and TRBJ2-5, with D perhaps matching TRBD2 (6 bases). This CDR3 is built from 15 residues. V was trimmed by 8 bases and J by 3 bases, leaving 19 bases between them. Germline-derived CDR1 and CDR2 are SGHAT and FQDESV (reference sequence). This chain's CDR3 is CASAGTWGRKETQYF. As DNA, the CDR3 is TGTGCCAGCGCGGGGACTTGGGGTCGCAAAGAGACCCAGTACTTC.

At least ten counts were recorded for this clonotype. V is TRBV7-8 and J is TRBJ1-2; D is perhaps TRBD1 (5 bases). There are 16 residues in the CDR3. Germline V lookup: CDR1 SGHVS, CDR2 FQNEAQ. V gave up 7 bases and J gave up 2 bases, with 20 bases separating them. The CDR3 DNA reads as TGTGCCAGCACCCACTCTGGGTCTGGGGACAACTATGGCTACACCTTC. The encoded protein is CASTHSGSGDNYGYTF.

Many counts were recorded for this clonotype. The chain employs TRBV6-1 and TRBJ1-1, with no clear D. V lost 7 bases, J lost 3 bases, and 15 bases lay in between. Germline lookup yields CDR1 MNHNS and CDR2 SASEGT. CDR3 length equals 14 residues. In nucleotides, the CDR3 is TGTGCCAGCACCGAAGACCCTGGGGACACTGAAGCTTTCTTT. Its protein is CASTEDPGDTEAFF.

In the case of this clonotype: As the CDR3 is not closed by the conserved phenylalanine or tryptophan, this likely results from a read error. The rearrangement links TRBV28 to TRBJ1-1, with D possibly matching TRBD1 (5 bases). V was pared by 10 bases and J by 0 bases, with 15 bases between. This CDR3 is 14 amino acids long. Per the germline V gene, CDR1 is MDHEN and CDR2 is SYDVKM. CDR3 in DNA: TGTGCCATTTCCTCAGGGACGGTGAACACTGAAGCTTTCTAT. Translated: CAISSGTVNTEAFY.

V is TRBV27 and J is TRBJ1-1; D gene ambiguous. V was cut by 5 bases and J by 6 bases, with 22 bases left in between. CDR3 size: 16 residues. Looked up from germline, CDR1 is MNHEY and CDR2 is SMNVEV (reference sequence). The CDR3 DNA sequence: TGTGCCAGCAGTCCACTCTCCCGTAGATCGGGCGCTGAAGCTTTCTTT. The encoded protein is CASSPLSRRSGAEAFF.

This clonotype showed up many times. The chain carries TRBV6-2 or TRBV6-3 and TRBJ1-3; a possible D gene is TRBD1 (5 bases). Trimming stripped 0 bases from V and 4 bases from J, with 19 bases between. This CDR3 comprises 18 residues. The germline CDR1 and CDR2 sequences are MNHEY and SVGEGT. The CDR3 protein is CASSYSITPSRGGNTIYF. The CDR3 coding sequence is TGTGCCAGCAGTTACTCGATCACTCCCTCGAGGGGCGGAAACACCATATATTTT.

Worth noting for this clonotype: No conserved phenylalanine or tryptophan ends this CDR3, so it is likely a read error. The chain has TRBV3-1 and TRBJ1-2; 9 bases fit TRBD1. The junction had 7 bases not matched to a gene; V was cut back by 6 bases and J by 5 bases. Germline V gives CDR1 LGHDT, CDR2 YNNKEL (reference sequence). CDR3 size: 14 residues. CDR3 amino acids: CASRDLQGAYGYTY. The CDR3 DNA follows: TGTGCCAGCAGAGACTTACAGGGGGCGTATGGCTACACCTAC.

This clonotype has a count of ten or more. The V gene is TRBV2, the J gene TRBJ1-1, with unresolved D. Between the trimmed V and J ends, which lost 2 bases and 12 bases, there was a span of 16 bases. Germline lookup yields CDR1 SNHLY and CDR2 FYNNEI. The CDR3 length is 13 residues. The CDR3, as DNA: TGTGCCAGCAGTGAAAGTCAGGTTTCTCAAACTTTCTTT. This sequence encodes CASSESQVSQTFF.

This clonotype was found many times. The chain carries TRBV4-1 and TRBJ1-5; maybe TRBD1 (6 bases). Trimming shortened V by 3 bases and J by 4 bases, and 16 bases separated the two germline ends. The CDR3 has 16 residues. The germline V gene encodes CDR1 MGHRA and CDR2 YSYEKL. CDR3 DNA: TGCGCCAGCAGCCACCCTGCCGGGACAACTAATCAGCCCCAGCATTTT. Translation: CASSHPAGTTNQPQHF.

This clonotype appeared many times. The chain uses TRBV12-3 or TRBV12-4 and TRBJ1-5, with 9 bases aligning to TRBD1. J lost 8 bases, V lost 3 bases, and 2 bases had no gene match. The CDR3 totals 13 residues. CDR3 nucleotides: TGTGCCAGCAGTTTCGACAGGGGGGAGCCCCAGCATTTT. Translating gives CASSFDRGEPQHF.

This clonotype was counted ten times or more. V is TRBV7-9 and J is TRBJ1-1; the D is unclear. The ends were cut back, 3 bases at V and 6 bases at J, with 11 bases in the middle. The CDR3 spans 13 residues. Germline assignment: CDR1 SEHNR and CDR2 FQNEAQ (reference sequence). CDR3 loop: CASSLGNIAEAFF. CDR3 DNA: TGTGCCAGCAGCTTGGGGAACATTGCTGAAGCTTTCTTT.

Only a few counts were recorded for this clonotype. CDR3 sequence reads: CASSQEGEFSNQPQHF. Written as DNA, the CDR3 is TGCGCCAGCAGCCAAGAGGGCGAGTTTAGCAATCAGCCCCAGCATTTT. The V and J genes are TRBV4-1 and TRBJ1-5; D unclear. The CDR3 is 16 amino acids. Germline CDR1 and CDR2: MGHRA and YSYEKL. Trimming left V 0 bases short and J 0 bases short, with 9 bases between.

This sequence joins TRBV9 and TRBJ2-5; 8 nucleotides align to TRBD1. CDR3 length: 16 residues. After removal of 4 bases from V and 2 bases from J, the junction contained 10 bases not matched to a gene. Germline lookup yields CDR1 SGDLS and CDR2 YYNGEE. The chain's CDR3 is CASSMGLRGPQETQYF. The CDR3 region has the DNA TGTGCCAGCAGCATGGGACTCAGGGGGCCTCAAGAGACCCAGTACTTC.

A few counts support this clonotype. The chain is built from TRBV5-8 and TRBJ1-1; no firm D call. V gave up 4 bases and J gave up 7 bases, with 11 bases separating them. CDR1 and CDR2 (germline): SGHTS, YDEGEE. The CDR3 runs 12 residues. The CDR3 bases are TGTGCCAGCAGCCCTCTCCGGGTTGAAGCTTTCTTT. It specifies CASSPLRVEAFF.

This clonotype has ten or more counts. V is TRBV5-1 and J is TRBJ1-1; TRBD1 might be the D (5 bases). Trimming took off 1 base at V and 10 bases at J, with 20 bases between the two ends. Looked up from germline, CDR1 is SGHRS and CDR2 is YFSETQ. This CDR3 contains 15 residues. CDR3 DNA sequence: TGCGCCAGCAGCTTGAGTGGGGGTTCAGCCTTGGGAGCTTTCTTT. Translated: CASSLSGGSALGAFF. The complete variable domain, with remaining parts taken from reference TRBV5-1 and TRBJ1-1, reads KAGVTQTPRYLIKTRGQQVTLSCSPISGHRSVSWYQQTPGQGLQFLFEYFSETQRNKGNFPGRFSGRQFSNSRSEMNVSTLELGDSALYLCASSLSGGSALGAFFGQGTRLTVV.

The chain uses TRBV2 and TRBJ2-1; 12 nucleotides match TRBD2. V lost 10 bases, J lost 10 bases, and 5 bases stayed unmatched. The CDR3 is made up of 12 amino acids. From germline, CDR1 is SNHLY and CDR2 FYNNEI. The CDR3 DNA is TGTGCCAAGAAGGGACTAGCGGGCGAGCAGTTCTTC. It specifies CAKKGLAGEQFF.

At least ten counts were recorded for this clonotype. The chain carries TRBV7-2 and TRBJ2-5; 9 bases map to TRBD2. Germline CDR1 and CDR2: SGHTA and FQGNSA. The V segment lost 8 bases and the J segment 5 bases; nucleotides outside the gene matches: 9. This CDR3 spans 14 amino acids. CDR3: CASEGGGASETQYF. The CDR3 DNA sequence: TGTGCCAGCGAAGGCGGGGGGGCCTCCGAGACCCAGTACTTC.

The chain carries TRBV19 and TRBJ2-5; D uncertain. The CDR3 is 14 amino acids. V lost 7 bases and J lost 4, with 16 bases in between. Looked up from germline, CDR1 is LNHDA and CDR2 is SQIVND (reference sequence). CDR3 residues: CASTLDGGGETQYF. CDR3 DNA: TGTGCCAGTACTCTGGACGGTGGCGGAGAGACCCAGTACTTC.

The table lists this clonotype with many counts. This sequence joins TRBV6-5 and TRBJ2-5, with TRBD1 matching over 8 bases. Germline CDR1 MNHEY, CDR2 SVGAGI. The CDR3 spans 14 residues. The V segment lost 3 bases and the J segment 6 bases; nucleotides outside the gene matches: 6. CDR3 in amino acids: CASSYSGGVKTQYF. The DNA of the CDR3 is TGTGCCAGCAGTTATTCAGGGGGCGTAAAGACCCAGTACTTC.